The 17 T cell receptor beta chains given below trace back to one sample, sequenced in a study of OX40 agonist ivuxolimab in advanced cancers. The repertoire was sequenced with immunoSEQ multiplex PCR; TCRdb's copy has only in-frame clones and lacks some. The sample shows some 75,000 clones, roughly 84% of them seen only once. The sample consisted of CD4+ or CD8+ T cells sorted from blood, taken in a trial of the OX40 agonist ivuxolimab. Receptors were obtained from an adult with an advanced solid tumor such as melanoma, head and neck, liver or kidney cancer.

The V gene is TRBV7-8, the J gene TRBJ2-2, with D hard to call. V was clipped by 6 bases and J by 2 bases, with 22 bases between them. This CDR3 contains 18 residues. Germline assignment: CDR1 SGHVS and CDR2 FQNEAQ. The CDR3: CASRLQQRTLQNTGELFF. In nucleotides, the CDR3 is TGTGCCAGCAGATTACAGCAGCGCACCCTACAAAACACCGGGGAGCTGTTTTTT.

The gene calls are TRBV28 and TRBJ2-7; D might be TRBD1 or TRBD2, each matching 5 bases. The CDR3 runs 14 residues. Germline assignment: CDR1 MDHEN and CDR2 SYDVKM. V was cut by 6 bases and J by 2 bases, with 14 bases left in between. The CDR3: CASSPRGETYEQYF. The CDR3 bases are TGTGCCAGCAGCCCCAGAGGGGAAACCTACGAGCAGTACTTC.

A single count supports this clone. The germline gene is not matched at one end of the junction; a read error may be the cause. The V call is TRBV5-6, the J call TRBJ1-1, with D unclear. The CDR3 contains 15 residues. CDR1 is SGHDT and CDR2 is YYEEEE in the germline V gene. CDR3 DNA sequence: TGTGCCAGCAGCTTGGAATGGTTGGGGAACAATGAAGCTTTCTTT. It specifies CASSLEWLGNNEAFF. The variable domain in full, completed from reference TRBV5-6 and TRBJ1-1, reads DAGVTQSPTHLIKTRGQQVTLRCSPKSGHDTVSWYQQALGQGPQFIFQYYEEEERQRGNFPDRFSGHQFPNYSSELNVNALLLGDSALYLCASSLEWLGNNEAFFGQGTRLTVV.

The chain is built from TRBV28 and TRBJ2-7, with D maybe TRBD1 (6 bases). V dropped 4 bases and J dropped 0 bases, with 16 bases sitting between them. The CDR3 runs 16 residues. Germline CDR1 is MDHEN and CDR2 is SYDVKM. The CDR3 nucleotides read TGTGCCAGCAGTTACAATCCGGCAGGGGTCTCCTACGAGCAGTACTTC. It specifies CASSYNPAGVSYEQYF.

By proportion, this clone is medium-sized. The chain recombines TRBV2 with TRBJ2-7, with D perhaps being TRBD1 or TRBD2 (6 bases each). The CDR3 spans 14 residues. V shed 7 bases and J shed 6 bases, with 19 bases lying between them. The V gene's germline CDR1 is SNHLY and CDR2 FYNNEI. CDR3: CASMKGGAVGEQYF. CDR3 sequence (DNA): TGTGCCAGCATGAAGGGGGGTGCGGTCGGCGAGCAGTACTTC.

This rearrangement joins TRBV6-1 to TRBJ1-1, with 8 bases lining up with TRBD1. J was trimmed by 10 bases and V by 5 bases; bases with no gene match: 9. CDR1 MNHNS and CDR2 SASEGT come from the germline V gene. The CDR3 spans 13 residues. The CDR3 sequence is CASSSPGQVRAFF. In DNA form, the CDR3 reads TGTGCCAGCAGTTCCCCGGGACAGGTGAGAGCTTTCTTT.

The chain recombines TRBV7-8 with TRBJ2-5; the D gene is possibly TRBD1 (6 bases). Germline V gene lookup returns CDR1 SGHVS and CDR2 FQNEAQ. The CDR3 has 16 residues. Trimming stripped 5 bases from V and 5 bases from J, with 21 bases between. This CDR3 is CASSPRVKGVAETQYF. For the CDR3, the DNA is TGTGCCAGCAGCCCGAGAGTAAAGGGGGTGGCGGAGACCCAGTACTTC. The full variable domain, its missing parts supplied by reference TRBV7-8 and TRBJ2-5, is GAGVSQSPRYKVAKRGQDVALRCDPISGHVSLFWYQQALGQGPEFLTYFQNEAQLDKSGLPSDRFFAERPEGSVSTLKIQRTQQEDSAVYLCASSPRVKGVAETQYFGPGTRLLVL.

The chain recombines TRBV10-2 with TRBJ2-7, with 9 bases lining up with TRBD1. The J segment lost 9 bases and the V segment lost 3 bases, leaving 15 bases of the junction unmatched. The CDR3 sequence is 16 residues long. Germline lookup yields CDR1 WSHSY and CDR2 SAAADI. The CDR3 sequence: CASSDSLGQGRNGQYF. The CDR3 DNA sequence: TGCGCCAGCAGTGATTCCCTGGGACAGGGTAGGAATGGGCAGTACTTC.

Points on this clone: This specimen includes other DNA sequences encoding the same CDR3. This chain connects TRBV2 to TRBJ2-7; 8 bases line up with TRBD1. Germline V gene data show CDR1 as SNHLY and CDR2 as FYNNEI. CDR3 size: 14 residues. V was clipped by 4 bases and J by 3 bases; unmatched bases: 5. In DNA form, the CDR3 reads TGTGCCAGCAGTGGACCAGGGGGCGGCTACGAGCAGTACTTC. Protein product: CASSGPGGGYEQYF.

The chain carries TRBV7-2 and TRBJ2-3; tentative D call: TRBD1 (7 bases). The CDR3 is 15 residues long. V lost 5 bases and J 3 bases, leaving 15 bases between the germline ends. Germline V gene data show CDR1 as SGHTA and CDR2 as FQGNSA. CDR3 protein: CASSARQGGTDTQYF. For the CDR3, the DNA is TGTGCCAGCAGCGCCCGACAGGGAGGAACAGATACGCAGTATTTT.

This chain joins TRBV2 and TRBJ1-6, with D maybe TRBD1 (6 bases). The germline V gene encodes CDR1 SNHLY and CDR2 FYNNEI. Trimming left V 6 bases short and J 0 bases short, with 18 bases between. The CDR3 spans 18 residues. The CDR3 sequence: CASSPWGAGSSYNSPLHF. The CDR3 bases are TGTGCCAGCAGCCCATGGGGGGCCGGGTCCTCCTATAATTCACCCCTCCACTTT.

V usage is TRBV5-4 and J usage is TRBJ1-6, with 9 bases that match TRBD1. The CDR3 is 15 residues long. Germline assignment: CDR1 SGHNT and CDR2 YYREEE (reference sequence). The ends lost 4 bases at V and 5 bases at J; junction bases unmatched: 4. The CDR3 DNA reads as TGTGCCAGCAGCCTCCGGACAGGGGATAATTCACCCCTCCACTTT. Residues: CASSLRTGDNSPLHF.

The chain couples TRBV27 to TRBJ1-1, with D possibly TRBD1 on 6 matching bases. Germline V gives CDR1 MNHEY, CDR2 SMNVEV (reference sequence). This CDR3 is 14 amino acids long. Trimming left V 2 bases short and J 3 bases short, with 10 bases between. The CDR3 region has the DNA TGTGCCAGCAGTTTAGTAGGGGGTGACACTGAAGCTTTCTTT. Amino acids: CASSLVGGDTEAFF.

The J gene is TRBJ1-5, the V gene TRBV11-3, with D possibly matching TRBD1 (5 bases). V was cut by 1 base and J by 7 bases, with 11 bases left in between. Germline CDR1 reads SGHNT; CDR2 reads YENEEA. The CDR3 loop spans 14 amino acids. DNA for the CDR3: TGTGCCAGCAGCTTAGTGGGGGGGGACCAGCCCCAGCATTTT. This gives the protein CASSLVGGDQPQHF.

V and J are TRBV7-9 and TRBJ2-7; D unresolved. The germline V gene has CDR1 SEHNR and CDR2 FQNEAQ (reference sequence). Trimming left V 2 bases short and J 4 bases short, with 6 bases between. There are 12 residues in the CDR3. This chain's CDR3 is CASSLNSYEQYF. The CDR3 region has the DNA TGTGCCAGCAGCTTAAACAGTTACGAGCAGTACTTC.

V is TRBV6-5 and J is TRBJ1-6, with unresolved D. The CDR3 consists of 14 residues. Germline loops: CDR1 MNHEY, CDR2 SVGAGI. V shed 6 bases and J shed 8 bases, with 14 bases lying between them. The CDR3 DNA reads TGTGCCAGCAGCCTAGATAGGCTGGATTCACCCCTCCACTTT. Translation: CASSLDRLDSPLHF.

The CDR3 reads CASGYRRQGGIYEQYF. CDR3 DNA: TGTGCTAGTGGTTATCGCCGACAGGGAGGGATATACGAGCAGTACTTC. The genes are TRBV12-5 and TRBJ2-7, with D perhaps given as TRBD1 or TRBD2 (7 bases each). Germline lookup yields CDR1 LGHNT and CDR2 FRNRAP. Trimming stripped 4 bases from V and 4 bases from J, with 20 bases between. The CDR3 is 16 amino acids.